These 7 T cell receptor beta chains came from one sample sequenced in a study of T-cell reconstitution after alpha-beta-depleted transplantation in children. Preparation of the TCRbeta library involved a method that used unique molecular identifiers. TCRdb re-called the PCR reads with MiXCR, one entry per CDR3 protein. In the table there are about 980,000 distinct CDR3 sequences, about 29% of which are singletons. The sequences come from PBMCs, mostly from graft donor cells, collected 360 days after TCRalphabeta/CD19-depleted stem cell transplant. These receptors all stem from a boy under three years old who had a stem cell transplant for SCID, so the T cells may come from the graft donor.

A few counts support this clonotype. V usage is TRBV18 and J usage is TRBJ2-7; possibly TRBD2 for D (7 bases). Germline lookup yields CDR1 KGHSH and CDR2 LQKENI. CDR3 length: 15 amino acids. V shed 1 base and J shed 4 bases, with 14 bases lying between them. The DNA for the CDR3 is TGTGCCAGCTCACCACTAAGCGGGACAAAGTACGAGCAGTACTTC. It codes for CASSPLSGTKYEQYF. Filled out from reference TRBV18 and TRBJ2-7, the complete variable domain reads NAGVMQNPRHLVRRRGQEARLRCSPMKGHSHVYWYRQLPEEGLKFMVYLQKENIIDESGMPKERFSAEFPKEGPSILRIQQVVRGDSAAYFCASSPLSGTKYEQYFGPGTRLTVT.

This clonotype appeared a few times. This chain connects TRBV28 to TRBJ2-7; D perhaps matches TRBD1 (5 bases). The germline gives CDR1 MDHEN, CDR2 SYDVKM. This CDR3 is built from 14 residues. Trimming removed 4 bases from V and 0 bases from J, with 10 bases in between. The CDR3 DNA reads TGTGCCAGCAGTTCCAGGGCGGTCTCCTACGAGCAGTACTTC. Protein sequence: CASSSRAVSYEQYF.

The chain combines TRBV15 with TRBJ1-3, with D perhaps TRBD1 (6 bases). Germline V gives CDR1 LNHNV, CDR2 YYDKDF (reference sequence). This CDR3 region has 13 residues. The V gene lost 3 bases and the J gene lost 8 bases, with 11 bases spanning the gap. CDR3 nucleotide sequence: TGTGCCACCAGCAGGCGACAGGTGGACACCATATATTTT. It encodes CATSRRQVDTIYF.

This chain joins TRBV11-2 and TRBJ1-1, with D possibly matching TRBD1 (6 bases). The CDR3 contains 18 residues. Trimming cost V 1 base and J 3 bases, with 21 bases left between them. Germline V lookup: CDR1 SGHAT, CDR2 FQNNGV. In DNA form, the CDR3 reads TGTGCCAGCAGCTTAGGGGGGATCGGGGGCAGGGCCTACACTGAAGCTTTCTTT. Protein product: CASSLGGIGGRAYTEAFF.

Of note for this clonotype: One junction end does not reproduce the germline sequence, and a read error may be involved. CDR3 bases: TGTGCCAGCAGCTTTAGAGTGGGCCGGGGCCCCTTC. Translated: CASSFRVGRGPF. This rearrangement joins TRBV5-6 to TRBJ1-2; D is possibly TRBD1 (5 bases). The CDR3 has 12 residues. CDR1 and CDR2 (germline): SGHDT, YYEEEE.

This clonotype was seen a few times. The chain links TRBV5-1 to TRBJ2-2; TRBD1 matches 8 bases. The V segment lost 4 bases and the J segment 0 bases; nucleotides outside the gene matches: 5. The V gene's germline CDR1 is SGHRS and CDR2 YFSETQ. This CDR3 contains 16 residues. This CDR3 reads CASSRWTGTNTGELFF. The CDR3 nucleotides are TGCGCCAGCAGCAGATGGACAGGGACGAACACCGGGGAGCTGTTTTTT.

This clonotype was observed a single time. The chain employs TRBV5-1 and TRBJ1-6; D remains ambiguous. The CDR3 is 16 residues long. The germline gives CDR1 SGHRS, CDR2 YFSETQ. Trimming took 0 bases from V and 2 from J, leaving 9 bases between them. CDR3: CASSLEPAPYNSPLHF. The CDR3, as DNA: TGCGCCAGCAGCTTGGAGCCAGCGCCCTATAATTCACCCCTCCACTTT.